This T cell receptor beta chain was recorded in a study of cytomegalovirus exposure and HLA in healthy donors. The PCR ran on 60 Vbeta and 13 Jbeta primers. Libraries were prepared by immunoSEQ multiplex PCR; TCRdb keeps only in-frame clonotypes and omits some of them. The table lists roughly 100,000 clones, 75% to 90% of them singletons. As regards this clone: The antigen is not known.

Donors were ostensibly healthy at sampling, although undocumented immune exposures were probable. The CDR3 covers 15 residues. Germline values: CDR1 MNHNS, CDR2 SASEGT. With 7 bases clipped from V and 6 bases from J, the junction kept 13 bases outside the gene matches. Regarding the study as a whole: The authors later found HLA-associated TCR beta chains more clonally expanded than equally common others.

The TCR sequence derives from a man aged 40-50 years in good health and CMV-seronegative. Sequencing input: PBMCs. The chain is built from TRBV6-1 and TRBJ2-3; 7 bases are shared with TRBD1. The CDR3 is CASTPGTVMWDTQYF. CDR3 DNA sequence: TGTGCCAGCACCCCGGGGACAGTGATGTGGGATACGCAGTATTTT.